There are many counts of the clone carrying this T cell receptor beta chain. Sequenced by immunoSEQ multiplex PCR; TCRdb stores in-frame clones only, minus some. Altogether about 270,000 clones are present, more than 85% being singletons, with the ten largest covering roughly 2.8%. This sample stems from a study of blood T cell repertoires in COVID-19. The germline CDR1 and CDR2 sequences are MDHEN and SYDVKM. V dropped 6 bases and J dropped 6; count of bases not matched to a gene: 3. This CDR3 is built from 12 residues. The sample taken for sequencing was PBMCs or T cells enriched from blood (not recorded which). The sequence was obtained from a man between 40 and 49 years old who had been exposed to COVID-19. The chain is built from TRBV28 and TRBJ2-7, with 9 bases matching TRBD2. CDR3 sequence reads: CASSRLAVEQYF. The CDR3 region has the DNA TGTGCCAGCAGCCGACTAGCGGTCGAGCAGTACTTC.